The rows below give T cell receptor beta chains drawn from one sample of a study of cytomegalovirus exposure and HLA in healthy donors. Sequenced by immunoSEQ multiplex PCR; TCRdb stores in-frame clones only, minus some. The table lists some 120,000 clones, 60% to 85% of them singletons. Sequenced sample: PBMCs. The origin of the receptors is a woman aged 40 to 50 in good health and CMV-seropositive. Both conserved end residues are part of each CDR3. D genes are given only for firm matches. For some rows the clone size is stated as once, few or many, or as a class when expanded; others skip it.

CDR3 protein,CDR3 DNA,D gene,clone size,J gene,V gene
CASREDRGRGYTF,TGTGCCAGCAGGGAGGACAGGGGGAGGGGCTACACCTTC,TRBD1,NA,TRBJ1-2,TRBV2
CASSRTRKGEQYF,TGTGCCAGCAGCCGGACTAGGAAGGGCGAGCAGTACTTC,TRBD2,NA,TRBJ2-7,TRBV2
CAWNKNGRGETQYF,TGTGCCTGGAACAAAAATGGGAGGGGTGAGACCCAGTACTTC,TRBD2,NA,TRBJ2-5,TRBV30
CASNGQNSGKLFF,TGTGCCAGCAATGGGCAGAATAGCGGAAAACTGTTTTTT,NA,NA,TRBJ1-4,TRBV2
CSVEARSQGRNEQYF,TGCAGCGTTGAAGCTCGGTCGCAGGGTAGAAACGAGCAGTACTTC,NA,NA,TRBJ2-7,TRBV29-1
CASSSKAGASILGDTQYF,TGTGCCAGTAGTTCCAAAGCGGGGGCAAGTATTTTGGGAGATACGCAGTATTTT,TRBD2,NA,TRBJ2-3,TRBV19
CASTEGVVGDTQYF,TGTGCCAGCACCGAAGGGGTAGTCGGAGATACGCAGTATTTT,NA,NA,TRBJ2-3,TRBV6-1
CASSYDSPTAEAFF,TGCGCCAGCAGCTACGACAGCCCGACGGCTGAAGCTTTCTTT,NA,NA,TRBJ1-1,TRBV4-1
CGAYRTGGFQPQHF,TGCGGGGCATATCGGACAGGGGGCTTTCAGCCCCAGCATTTT,TRBD1,NA,TRBJ1-5,TRBV7-9
CASSSRGYNQPQHF,TGTGCCAGCTCAAGTAGGGGCTACAATCAGCCCCAGCATTTT,NA,NA,TRBJ1-5,TRBV18
CASNGGGGGETQYF,TGTGCCAGCAATGGTGGCGGGGGCGGGGAGACCCAGTACTTC,NA,NA,TRBJ2-5,TRBV2
CASSAQALGRGYTF,TGTGCCAGCAGTGCCCAGGCCCTGGGGCGTGGCTACACCTTC,NA,NA,TRBJ1-2,TRBV6-1
CASSHDSYGYTF,TGTGCCAGCAGTCACGACAGCTATGGCTACACCTTC,NA,NA,TRBJ1-2,TRBV6-6
CASSSLAGGPEETQYF,TGTGCCAGCAGTTCTCTAGCGGGGGGGCCAGAAGAGACCCAGTACTTC,TRBD2,NA,TRBJ2-5,TRBV27
CASSEAPTAYEQYF,TGTGCCAGCAGTGAAGCCCCGACAGCCTACGAGCAGTACTTC,NA,NA,TRBJ2-7,TRBV2
CASSEVGARNEKLFF,TGTGCCAGCAGTGAAGTTGGAGCAAGGAATGAAAAACTGTTTTTT,NA,NA,TRBJ1-4,TRBV6-1
CAISDVGLNSGGELFF,TGTGCCATCAGTGATGTCGGACTAAACTCCGGCGGGGAGCTGTTTTTT,NA,NA,TRBJ2-2,TRBV10-3
CASSSPEGGPNTGELFF,TGTGCCAGCAGCTCCCCGGAAGGGGGTCCGAACACCGGGGAGCTGTTTTTT,NA,NA,TRBJ2-2,TRBV7-3
CASSMERGADYEQYF,TGTGCCAGTAGTATGGAACGGGGGGCTGACTACGAGCAGTACTTC,NA,NA,TRBJ2-7,TRBV19
CAWSVQSATSGTPLAGTGELFF,TGTGCCTGGAGTGTACAGTCTGCGACTAGCGGAACCCCCTTGGCGGGCACCGGGGAGCTGTTTTTT,TRBD2,NA,TRBJ2-2,TRBV30
CASSVLAGVSTDTQYF,TGCGCCAGCAGCGTGCTAGCGGGGGTGAGCACAGATACGCAGTATTTT,TRBD2,NA,TRBJ2-3,TRBV5-1
CASNRWGRVVNEQFF,TGTGCCAGCAACCGGTGGGGGAGGGTAGTCAATGAGCAGTTCTTC,TRBD2,few,TRBJ2-1,TRBV5-6
CASNDGARGNSPLHF,TGTGCCAGCAACGACGGGGCGCGGGGTAATTCACCCCTCCACTTT,NA,few,TRBJ1-6,TRBV2
CASSQGARAEAFF,TGCGCCAGCAGCCAGGGGGCTCGGGCTGAAGCTTTCTTT,TRBD1,NA,TRBJ1-1,TRBV10-1
CASSYSGQGRTEAFF,TGTGCCAGCAGTTACTCGGGGCAGGGCCGCACTGAAGCTTTCTTT,NA,NA,TRBJ1-1,TRBV6-5
CASTHNEKLFF,TGTGCCAGCACCCATAATGAAAAACTGTTTTTT,NA,NA,TRBJ1-4,TRBV25-1
CAWLTGVGDYGYPF,TGTGCCTGGTTAACAGGGGTGGGCGACTATGGCTACCCCTTC,TRBD1,NA,TRBJ1-2,TRBV30
CASSIAQGRRGTIYF,TGTGCCAGTAGTATAGCGCAGGGGCGACGGGGCACCATATATTTT,NA,NA,TRBJ1-3,TRBV19
CSVGQGNEQFF,TGCAGTGTTGGGCAGGGCAATGAGCAGTTCTTC,NA,NA,TRBJ2-1,TRBV20-1
CASTPGQGNEKLFF,TGTGCCAGCACCCCGGGACAGGGAAATGAAAAACTGTTTTTT,TRBD1,NA,TRBJ1-4,TRBV7-9
CAGDGGQGAPGANVLTF,TGTGCCGGGGATGGGGGACAGGGGGCGCCGGGGGCCAACGTCCTGACTTTC,TRBD1,NA,TRBJ2-6,TRBV30
CASSPGQGNTGELFF,TGTGCCAGCAGCCCAGGACAGGGGAACACCGGGGAGCTGTTTTTT,TRBD1,few,TRBJ2-2,TRBV5-4
CASSPWQGASNEQFF,TGTGCCAGCAGCCCCTGGCAGGGGGCGAGCAATGAGCAGTTCTTC,TRBD1,NA,TRBJ2-1,TRBV7-3
CASSLNRVGNTEAFF,TGTGCCAGCAGCTTGAACAGGGTCGGGAACACTGAAGCTTTCTTT,NA,NA,TRBJ1-1,TRBV11-1
CASSVRGQGASNEKLFF,TGTGCCAGCAGCGTACGGGGACAGGGGGCCAGTAATGAAAAACTGTTTTTT,TRBD1,NA,TRBJ1-4,TRBV9
CAGVKRDRTYEQYF,TGTGCCGGGGTAAAGCGGGACAGGACCTACGAGCAGTACTTC,NA,NA,TRBJ2-7,TRBV30
CASSLGLGQLSGANVLTF,TGTGCCAGCAGCTTGGGACTAGGTCAGCTTTCGGGGGCCAACGTCCTGACTTTC,NA,NA,TRBJ2-6,TRBV5-6